This TCR beta chain stems from a study of CD8 T cells in ankylosing spondylitis. Notes on the study in general: Past studies reported some motif variants in reactive arthritis synovial fluid and blood. In ankylosing spondylitis blood, a motif of roughly 8 highly homologous TCR beta variants appeared characteristic. Disease-linked clones were reportedly significantly enriched in matched ankylosing spondylitis synovial fluid.

With molecular barcodes, quantitative 5'-RACE was used to make the TCR beta libraries. TCRdb re-called the 5' RACE reads through MiXCR, storing one row per CDR3 protein. The sample holds around 480,000 distinct CDR3 sequences, approximately 17% seen once. As concerns this clonotype: Its specificity is not known.

Sequences were obtained from blood, either unsorted or a sorted T cell fraction (not recorded which). This TCR was sampled from a male donor with ankylosing spondylitis.

For the CDR3, the DNA is TGTGCCAGCAGCTTAGAACCAGACAGCACTAACTATGGCTACACCTTC. It specifies CASSLEPDSTNYGYTF. This chain connects TRBV11-3 to TRBJ1-2, with D possibly being TRBD1 (5 bases). This CDR3 is built from 16 residues. The V gene's germline CDR1 is SGHNT and CDR2 YENEEA. V dropped 0 bases and J dropped 0 bases, with 11 bases sitting between them. The whole variable domain, remainder taken from reference TRBV11-3 and TRBJ1-2, is EAGVVQSPRYKIIEKKQPVAFWCNPISGHNTLYWYLQNLGQGPELLIRYENEEAVDDSQLPKDRFSAERLKGVDSTLKIQPAELGDSAVYLCASSLEPDSTNYGYTFGSGTRLTVV.